This T cell receptor beta chain was recorded in a study of T cells after yellow fever vaccination (dated by TCRdb to the late 2010s). Context from the whole study: The SMART-Seq v4 Ultra Low Input RNA kit was used to prepare libraries from fractions with low cell numbers. Bulk TCR alpha and beta repertoires were sequenced longitudinally to track T-cell clones before and after primary and booster YFV17D yellow fever vaccination. Two healthy male donors, one aged 18 to 30 and one aged 30 to 40 years, made up the cohort. Blood samples were taken at several timepoints before and after primary and secondary immunization, and bulk PBMC replicates and cell subsets were isolated.

Via the germline V gene, CDR1 is MNHNS and CDR2 SASEGT. CDR3 length: 13 amino acids, cysteine to phenylalanine. Kept here is only the CDR3 DNA, which spans 39 bases and is read in frame from base 1. The trim is 5 bases for V and 4 bases for J, with a gap of 11 bases between the germline ends. TCR cDNA was synthesized by 5'RACE template switching, through which a universal primer site and unique molecular identifiers were introduced. Priming for cDNA synthesis came from both the TCR alpha and TCR beta constant segments. Library amplification involved two PCR steps, and the second step added sample barcodes and sequencing adapters. Sequencing of libraries was done on Illumina HiSeq 2500 (2x100 bp) or NovaSeq (2x150 bp). Per the original workflow: MIGEC handled demultiplexing of reads and collapsing into UMI consensus sequences, while MiXCR performed V(D)J alignment. Clonotypes responding to the vaccine were identified with edgeR on replicate PBMC samples, with the criteria of FDR below 0.01 and a log2 fold change above 5 up to day 15. Each bulk clonotype was labeled CD4 or CD8 based on which sequenced repertoire, CD4 or CD8, contained the clonotype at higher abundance. In TCRdb, the public reads were trimmed at Q25 with fastp and aligned with MiXCR, with productive beta chains retained. Each record represents a unique CDR3 protein, reported with the most common genes and DNA among its rows. TCRdb, not the authors, supplied the V and J calls. For this sample the table gives some 600,000 distinct CDR3 sequences, of which around 16% were detected only once. The ten largest clones add up to approximately 15% of the sample.

Of note for this clonotype: What antigen it recognizes has not been identified. No base quality information exists; no much larger clone differs at one position.

The sample's treatment or condition label, in plain terms: live attenuated yellow fever vaccine strain. Two biological replicates of bulk PBMCs were collected at each blood-draw timepoint. A standard Ficoll-Paque protocol was used to isolate PBMCs from peripheral blood. TriZol was used to extract RNA from bulk PBMCs, from CD4 and CD8 fractions, and from dextramer-positive and dextramer-negative fractions. Points the paper makes about the study in general: Because abundant contaminating clonotypes from the bulk population could be contained in FACS-sorted repertoires, computational filtering was required. The study included only a couple of donors, which limits how far the findings can be generalized. Most clones expanded after primary vaccination (approximately 95% of CD4 and about 85% of CD8) were re-detected after the booster, suggesting that broad memory maintenance occurred. Compared with the primary T-cell response, the secondary T-cell response was weaker but faster, peaking on day 5 rather than day 15. A small fraction of clonotypes appeared in both the CD4 and CD8 compartments, likely as a result of convergent recombination.

Recombination linked TRBV6-1 to TRBJ1-1, with the D segment identity uncertain. The origin of this receptor is a man younger than 35 who received the YFV17D yellow fever vaccine. Sequences were derived from PBMCs, sampled 5 days after the first yellow fever vaccination. The DNA is TGTGCCAGCAGTCCCCAAGGTGCCACTGAAGCTTTCTTT. The translation is CASSPQGATEAFF.